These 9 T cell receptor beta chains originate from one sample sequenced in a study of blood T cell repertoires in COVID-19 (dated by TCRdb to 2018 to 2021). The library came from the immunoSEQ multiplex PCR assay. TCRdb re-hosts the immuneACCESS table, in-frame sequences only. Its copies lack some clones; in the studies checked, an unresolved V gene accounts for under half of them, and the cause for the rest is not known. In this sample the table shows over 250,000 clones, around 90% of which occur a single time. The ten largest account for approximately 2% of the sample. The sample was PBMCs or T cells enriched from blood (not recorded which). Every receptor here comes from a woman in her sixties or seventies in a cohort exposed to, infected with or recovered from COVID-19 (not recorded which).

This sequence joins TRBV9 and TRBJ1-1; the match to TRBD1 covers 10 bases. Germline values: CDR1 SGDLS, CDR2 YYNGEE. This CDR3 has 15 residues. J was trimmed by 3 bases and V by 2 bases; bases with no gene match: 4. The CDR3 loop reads CASSVTGGADTEAFF. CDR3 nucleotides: TGTGCCAGCAGCGTGACAGGGGGCGCCGACACTGAAGCTTTCTTT.

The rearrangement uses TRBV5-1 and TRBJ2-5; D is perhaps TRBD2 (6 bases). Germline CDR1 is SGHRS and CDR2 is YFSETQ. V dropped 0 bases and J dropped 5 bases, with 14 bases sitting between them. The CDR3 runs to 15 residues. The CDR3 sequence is CASSLVGGLGETQYF. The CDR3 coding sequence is TGCGCCAGCAGCTTGGTTGGGGGGTTAGGCGAGACCCAGTACTTC.

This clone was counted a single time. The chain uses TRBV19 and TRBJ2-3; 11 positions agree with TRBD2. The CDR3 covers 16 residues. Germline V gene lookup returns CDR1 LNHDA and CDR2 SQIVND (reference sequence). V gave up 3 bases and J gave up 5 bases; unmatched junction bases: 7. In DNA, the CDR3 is TGTGCCAGTAGTATGAGCCTAGCGGGAGGAGGAGATACGCAGTATTTT. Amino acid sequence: CASSMSLAGGGDTQYF.

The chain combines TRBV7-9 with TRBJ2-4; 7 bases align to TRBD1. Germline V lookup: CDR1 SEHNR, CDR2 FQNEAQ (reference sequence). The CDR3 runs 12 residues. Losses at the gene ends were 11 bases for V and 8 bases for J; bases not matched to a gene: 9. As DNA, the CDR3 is TGTGCCGGCCAGGGGGATGCCGACATTCAGTACTTC. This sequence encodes CAGQGDADIQYF.

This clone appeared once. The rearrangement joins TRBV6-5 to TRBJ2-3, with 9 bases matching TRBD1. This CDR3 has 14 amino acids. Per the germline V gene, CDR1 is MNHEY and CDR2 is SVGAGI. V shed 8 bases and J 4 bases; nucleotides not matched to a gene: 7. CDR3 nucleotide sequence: TGTGCCAGCTATGGACAGGGGAGAGCAGATACGCAGTATTTT. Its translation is CASYGQGRADTQYF.

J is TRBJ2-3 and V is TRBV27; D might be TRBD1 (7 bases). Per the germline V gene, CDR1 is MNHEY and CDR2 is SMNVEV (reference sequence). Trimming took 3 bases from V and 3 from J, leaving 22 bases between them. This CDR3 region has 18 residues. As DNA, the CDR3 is TGTGCCAGCAGTTTCCGTACTCGTAAGCAGGGGGGTACAGATACGCAGTATTTT. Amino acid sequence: CASSFRTRKQGGTDTQYF.

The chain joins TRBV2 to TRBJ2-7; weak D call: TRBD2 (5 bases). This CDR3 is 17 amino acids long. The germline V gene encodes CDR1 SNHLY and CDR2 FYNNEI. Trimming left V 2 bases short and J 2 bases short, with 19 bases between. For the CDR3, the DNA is TGTGCCAGCAGTGAAAGGGTGGGTAGCGTTAAGACCTACGAGCAGTACTTC. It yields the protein CASSERVGSVKTYEQYF. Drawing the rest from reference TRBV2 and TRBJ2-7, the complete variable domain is EPEVTQTPSHQVTQMGQEVILRCVPISNHLYFYWYRQILGQKVEFLVSFYNNEISEKSEIFDDQFSVERPDGSNFTLKIRSTKLEDSAMYFCASSERVGSVKTYEQYFGPGTRLTVT.

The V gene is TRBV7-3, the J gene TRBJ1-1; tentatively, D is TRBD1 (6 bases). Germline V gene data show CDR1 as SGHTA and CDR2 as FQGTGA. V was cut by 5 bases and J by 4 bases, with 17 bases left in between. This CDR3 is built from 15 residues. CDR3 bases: TGTGCCAGCAGCCGCAAAGGGGGTTTTGGCACTGAAGCTTTCTTT. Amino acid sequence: CASSRKGGFGTEAFF.

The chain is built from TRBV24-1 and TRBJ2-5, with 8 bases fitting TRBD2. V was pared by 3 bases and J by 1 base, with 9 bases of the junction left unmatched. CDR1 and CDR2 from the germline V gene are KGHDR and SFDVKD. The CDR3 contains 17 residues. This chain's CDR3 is CATSDGSASGFQETQYF. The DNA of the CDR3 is TGTGCCACCAGTGATGGGTCGGCTAGCGGGTTCCAAGAGACCCAGTACTTC.